This record concerns one T cell receptor (beta chain) sequence. Its antigen has not been determined. Per-nucleotide qualities are absent, and no much larger clonotype sits a single base away. The CDR3 goes from the cysteine to the phenylalanine over 14 residues. Only the CDR3 DNA is retained, 42 bases long and in frame from the first base. CDR1 and CDR2, per the germline V gene (reference sequence), are MNHEY and SMNVEV. V is pruned by 6 bases and J by 4 bases, leaving 8 bases of the junction without a gene match. The sample originates from a study of blood T cell repertoires in COVID-19 (dated by TCRdb to about 2020). Regarding the research as a whole: Collaborator samples came from the United States, Italy and Spain and covered acute and convalescent phases of COVID-19. A freely available public database, intended as a resource for researchers studying the immune response to SARS-CoV-2, is where the repertoires were released. Sample metadata almost always included a de-identified subject ID, COVID-19 status, age in years and sex. Samples were obtained from the ongoing ImmuneRACE study (first 160 participants) and from over a thousand subjects provided by 6 global collaborators. The material from the prospective study consisted of cDNA or gDNA derived from T cells, B-cell-depleted T cells, or PBMCs. Subjects who had been exposed to COVID-19, were actively infected with it, or had recovered from it provided the deeply sampled blood TCRbeta repertoires that made up the dataset. Where HLA class I and class II types were available, the types were taken from metadata supplied by the sample provider, not from assay-based typing.

The paper as a whole reports these results and caveats: How much clinical and demographic metadata was included differed by source and by participant, and the metadata was provided uncurated.

The immunoSEQ Assay, a bias-controlled multiplex PCR, was used to amplify TCRbeta CDR3 regions from genomic DNA. The authors' analysis ran thus. Nucleated cell counts per sample were estimated from amplification of reference gene primers within the assay. Sequence reads were collapsed and filtered to measure the absolute abundance of every unique TCRbeta CDR3 rearrangement. For each sample, productive Simpson clonality was calculated by taking the square root of Simpson's diversity index across productive rearrangements. The source is immuneACCESS, and TCRdb retained only in-frame sequences with V and J called. Part of the clones is not carried over; for the studies checked, unresolved V genes explain less than half of this, and the remainder is unexplained. That table is the source of V, J and clone size, and D and trimming were worked out from the DNA. Present in this sample are approximately 40,000 clones, roughly 85% of which were seen just once. Clones ranked in the top ten supply more than 40% of the sample.

The collaborating institutions used their own protocols to collect whole blood in K2EDTA tubes. For TCRbeta analysis, collaborators shipped samples as frozen whole blood, isolated PBMCs, or DNA extracted from either of those sample types. The TCR sequence derives from a man aged 55 to 70 with active or convalescent COVID-19. The V and J genes are TRBV27 and TRBJ1-2; 7 bases in the junction line up with TRBD1. Material for sequencing was peripheral blood. The base sequence is TGTGCCAGCAGCCTGGAGGGGGCTGGCTATGGCTACACCTTC. This encodes CASSLEGAGYGYTF.